This TCR beta chain was documented in a study of T-cell memory formation after mild COVID-19. The overall study: TCR clusters were mostly donor specific.

Overall study findings and caveats: Contracting clones localized mainly to CM and EM when CD4+ and mainly to EMRA when CD8+.

After 5'RACE with constant-segment primers, TCR alpha and TCR beta cDNA libraries carrying sample barcodes and UMIs were obtained. TCRdb ran MiXCR on the 5' RACE reads and lists one entry per CDR3 protein. The repertoire has almost 550,000 distinct CDR3 sequences, around 20% of them found once; the top ten carry around 12%. This clonotype was seen a few times. The antigen remains unidentified. Sequenced: PBMCs or a T cell subset sorted from them (not recorded which). The receptor was isolated from an adult woman who had mild COVID-19 (a few samples of this study predate the infection). Cell type and time point are not known.

The CDR3 DNA reads TGTGCCAGCAGCTTTGGGCGGGGCGGCGCCACCATCACAGATACGCAGTATTTT. Its protein is CASSFGRGGATITDTQYF. The chain recombines TRBV13 with TRBJ2-3; D possibly corresponds to TRBD2 (6 bases). This CDR3 region has 18 residues. Germline V gene data show CDR1 as PRHDT and CDR2 as FYEKMQ (reference sequence). Trimming removed 3 bases at V and 2 bases at J, with 21 bases between.